This record concerns one T cell receptor (beta chain) sequence. With 7 bases removed from V and 3 bases from J, the gap between germline ends came to 8 bases. Germline CDR1 and CDR2: SGHTS and YDEGEE. The CDR3 contains 12 residues. Profiling relied on immunoSEQ multiplex PCR, and the TCRdb table lists in-frame clones only, not all of them. The sample consists of 90,000 to 150,000 clones, roughly 90% of them appearing once. These data are taken from a study of T cell responses to AZD1222 COVID-19 vaccine. The chain links TRBV5-8 to TRBJ1-3; a weak D match, TRBD1 (5 bases). This specimen consisted of peripheral blood, obtained on day 0 of AZD1222 vaccination. The clonotype originates from an adult in good health. Written as DNA, the CDR3 is TGTGCCAGCGCAGGGAATGGAAACACCATATATTTT. Translating it yields CASAGNGNTIYF. Full variable domain (missing parts from reference TRBV5-8 and TRBJ1-3): EAGVTQSPTHLIKTRGQQATLRCSPISGHTSVYWYQQALGLGLQFLLWYDEGEERNRGNFPPRFSGRQFPNYSSELNVNALELEDSALYLCASAGNGNTIYFGEGSWLTVV.